The 14 T cell receptor beta chains below come from one sample, sequenced in a study of shared clonotypes between healthy human individuals. Libraries were prepared by immunoSEQ multiplex PCR; TCRdb keeps only in-frame clonotypes and omits some of them. Here the sample spans about 490,000 clones, 79% being singletons. Sequenced sample: PBMCs. Receptors were obtained from a woman between 40 and 55 years old in good health. Some clones in this sample may be carry-over from other donors' samples.

The chain carries TRBV7-7 and TRBJ1-1; D perhaps matches TRBD1 (5 bases). The CDR3 sequence is 13 residues long. With 5 bases removed from V and 1 base from J, the gap between germline ends came to 8 bases. Germline CDR1 is SSHAT and CDR2 is FNYEAQ (reference sequence). CDR3 sequence: CASSTGQNTEAFF. CDR3 bases: TGTGCCAGCAGCACCGGACAGAACACTGAAGCTTTCTTT. Full variable domain (remainder filled in from reference TRBV7-7 and TRBJ1-1): GAGVSQSPRYKVTKRGQDVTLRCDPISSHATLYWYQQALGQGPEFLTYFNYEAQPDKSGLPSDRFSAERPEGSISTLTIQRTEQRDSAMYRCASSTGQNTEAFFGQGTRLTVV.

The gene calls are TRBV7-2 and TRBJ1-4; 8 positions agree with TRBD1. Germline values: CDR1 SGHTA, CDR2 FQGNSA. The CDR3 is 15 amino acids. V was clipped by 5 bases and J by 0 bases; unmatched bases: 2. CDR3 sequence (DNA): TGTGCCAGCAGCGTGGGACAGGCAACTAATGAAAAACTGTTTTTT. The encoded protein is CASSVGQATNEKLFF.

This clone was observed a few times. This sequence joins TRBV28 and TRBJ1-4; D is possibly TRBD1 (6 bases). The ends were cut back, 10 bases at V and 5 bases at J, with 11 bases in the middle. Germline V CDR1 and CDR2: MDHEN, SYDVKM. The CDR3 has 12 residues. In DNA, the CDR3 is TGTGCCATTAGTCAGGGGAATGAAAAACTGTTTTTT. It codes for CAISQGNEKLFF.

The rearrangement joins TRBV6-1 to TRBJ1-2; D not resolved. Germline CDR1 and CDR2: MNHNS and SASEGT. The CDR3 loop spans 11 amino acids. Between the trimmed V and J ends, which lost 2 bases and 13 bases, there was a span of 11 bases. CDR3 in amino acids: CASSEYPLLTF. In DNA, the CDR3 is TGTGCCAGCAGTGAATACCCCTTGCTCACCTTC.

This chain connects TRBV19 to TRBJ2-4, with D perhaps TRBD1 (6 bases). V was cut by 2 bases and J by 0 bases, with 8 bases left in between. This CDR3 is built from 15 residues. Germline-derived CDR1 and CDR2 are LNHDA and SQIVND (reference sequence). The CDR3 is CASSIHREAKNIQYF. In DNA, the CDR3 is TGTGCCAGTAGTATACACAGGGAAGCCAAAAACATTCAGTACTTC.

About this clone: This likely stems from a read error, as it lies one base from a far larger clone. Other DNA sequences of this sample code for an identical CDR3. V gene TRBV2 combines with J gene TRBJ1-5, with 7 bases identical to TRBD1. The CDR3 consists of 14 residues. CDR1 SNHLY and CDR2 FYNNEI come from the germline V gene. V dropped 6 bases and J dropped 6; count of bases not matched to a gene: 8. The CDR3 protein is CASSPGGEAQPQHF. The DNA of the CDR3 is TGTGCCAGCAGCCCAGGGGGGGAGGCTCAGCCCCAGCATTTT.

This clone appeared a few times. This sequence joins TRBV2 and TRBJ1-2, with a weak D call TRBD1 (5 bases). The CDR3 is made up of 14 amino acids. CDR1 and CDR2 (germline): SNHLY, FYNNEI. Trimming removed 0 bases at V and 8 bases at J, with 13 bases between. Here the CDR3 DNA reads TGTGCCAGCAGTGAAGCGAGGCAGGGTGTCGGCTACACCTTC. Amino acids: CASSEARQGVGYTF.

In DNA form, the CDR3 reads TGTGCCAGCAAAATGCGGGCTAATGAAAAACTGTTTTTT. Amino acids: CASKMRANEKLFF. The chain has TRBV28 and TRBJ1-4; D not resolved. Germline CDR1 reads MDHEN; CDR2 reads SYDVKM. This CDR3 is built from 13 residues. Trimming stripped 7 bases from V and 3 bases from J, with 9 bases between.

This chain links TRBV27 with TRBJ2-3, with 8 bases lining up with TRBD1. The CDR3 length is 15 residues. Germline trimming cut 5 bases from V and 5 bases from J; bases unmatched to any gene: 9. CDR1 MNHEY and CDR2 SMNVEV come from the germline V gene (reference sequence). The CDR3, as DNA: TGTGCCAGCAGTCTCAGACAGGGGTTGGGAGATACGCAGTATTTT. This translates into CASSLRQGLGDTQYF.

At least ten counts were recorded for this clone. The rearrangement uses TRBV4-2 and TRBJ1-5, with D tentatively TRBD1 (5 bases). Trimming cost V 4 bases and J 4 bases, with 11 bases left between them. There are 14 residues in the CDR3. From germline, CDR1 is LGHNA and CDR2 YNFKEQ. The CDR3: CASSPTEKNQPQHF. Here the CDR3 DNA reads TGTGCCAGCAGCCCGACAGAGAAGAATCAGCCCCAGCATTTT.

The sample holds one count of this clone. The rearrangement uses TRBV1 and TRBJ2-3; TRBD2, the D gene given by the table, was not confirmed from the DNA. TRBV1 is a documented pseudogene. The CDR3 is 17 residues long. The CDR3 sequence: CTSSQDGTGEGPDTQYF. The CDR3 DNA follows: TGCACCAGCAGCCAAGATGGGACGGGAGAGGGGCCAGATACGCAGTATTTT.

This clone was recorded at least ten times. The chain uses TRBV7-2 and TRBJ2-1; no reliable D call. The V end was cut by 2 bases, the J end by 4 bases, with 15 bases between. This CDR3 comprises 16 residues. The germline gives CDR1 SGHTA, CDR2 FQGNSA. CDR3 loop: CASSLYSRVSYNEQFF. The CDR3 DNA is TGTGCCAGCAGCTTATATTCCCGAGTTTCTTACAATGAGCAGTTCTTC.

The rearrangement joins TRBV5-4 to TRBJ2-1, with D perhaps matching TRBD2 (5 bases). V was shortened by 4 bases and J by 5 bases, with 13 bases between the two germline ends. The germline V gene has CDR1 SGHNT and CDR2 YYREEE (reference sequence). The CDR3 is made up of 14 amino acids. CDR3: CASSGSGYDNEQFF. CDR3 DNA sequence: TGTGCCAGCAGCGGGAGTGGGTATGACAATGAGCAGTTCTTC.

This clone was detected once. The V gene is TRBV2, the J gene TRBJ2-7; D is undetermined. The CDR3 is 13 amino acids. The germline V gene has CDR1 SNHLY and CDR2 FYNNEI. Trimming left V 8 bases short and J 2 bases short, with 13 bases between. Here the CDR3 DNA reads TGTGCCAGCGGTACAGATGACACCTACGAGCAGTACTTC. Translation gives CASGTDDTYEQYF.